This T cell receptor beta chain is from a study of blood T cell repertoires in COVID-19. For the study at large: The cDNA or gDNA used as material had been derived from T cells, B-cell-depleted T cells, or PBMCs.

Each participant's cohort was designated according to participant-reported clinical history. Two negative PCRs, clearance, or symptom resolution characterized the recovered Cohort 3 donors. In the authors' workflow: The authors estimated nucleated cell counts from reference gene primer amplification. Sequencing was performed with immunoSEQ multiplex PCR; in TCRdb, only in-frame clones are kept and a portion is missing. That table is the source of V, J and clone size, and D and trimming were worked out from the DNA. The table lists roughly 200,000 clones, around 90% of them singletons. The V end was cut by 1 base, the J end by 2 bases, with 8 bases between. The CDR3 is 14 amino acids. CDR1 and CDR2 (germline): MNHEY, SMNVEV (reference sequence).

The TCR sequence derives from a woman younger than 45 who had recovered from COVID-19. The rearrangement links TRBV27 to TRBJ2-5; weak D call: TRBD2 (6 bases). What was sequenced was PBMCs or T cells enriched from blood (not recorded which). The CDR3 sequence is CASSLWGEQETQYF. Here the CDR3 DNA reads TGTGCCAGCAGTTTATGGGGGGAACAAGAGACCCAGTACTTC.